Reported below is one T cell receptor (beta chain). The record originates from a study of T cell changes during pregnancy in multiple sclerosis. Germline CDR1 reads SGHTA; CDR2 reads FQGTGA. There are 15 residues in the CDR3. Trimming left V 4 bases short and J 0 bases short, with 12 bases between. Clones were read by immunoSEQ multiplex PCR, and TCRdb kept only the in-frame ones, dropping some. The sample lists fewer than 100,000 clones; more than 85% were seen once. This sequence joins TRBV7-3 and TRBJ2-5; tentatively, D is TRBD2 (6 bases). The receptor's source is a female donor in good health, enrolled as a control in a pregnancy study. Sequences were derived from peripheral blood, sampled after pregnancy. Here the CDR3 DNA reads TGTGCCAGCAGCTGGCGGGGTGACGACCAAGAGACCCAGTACTTC. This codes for CASSWRGDDQETQYF.